Described below is a single T cell receptor (beta chain) sequence and its context. Its antigen is as yet unknown. Data came from immunoSEQ multiplex PCR; TCRdb stores just in-frame clones and leaves some out. This sample has over 250,000 clones, with about 86% found just once. This record belongs to a study of cytomegalovirus exposure and HLA in healthy donors. General observations from the study: Testing in vitro showed a few CMV-associated chains specific for CMV antigens. The TCR clusters that emerged in the first cohort tended, a later analysis found, to co-occur in the 120 or so validation repertoires. Listed as cytomegalovirus-associated were 150 or so TCR beta chains.

The sequencing sample was made of PBMCs. The TCR originated in a woman younger than 35 in good health and CMV-seronegative.

DNA for the CDR3: TGTGCCAGCAGTTACTCGAGCGAGGGTGGCTACACCTTC. Its protein is CASSYSSEGGYTF. The chain combines TRBV6-6 with TRBJ1-2; D gene uncertain. Germline CDR1 is MNHNY and CDR2 is SVGAGI (reference sequence). V was pared by 0 bases and J by 7 bases, with 9 bases between. CDR3 length equals 13 residues.